A selection of T cell receptor beta chains follows, all from one sample in a study of shared clonotypes between healthy human individuals. Profiling relied on immunoSEQ multiplex PCR, and the TCRdb table lists in-frame clones only, not all of them. Of about 600,000 clones in the sample, about 95% were seen once. Specimen: naive CD8+ T cells sorted from blood. These TCRs come from a woman aged 25 to 39 in good health. Each CDR3 is given with its conserved first and last residue. D genes are given only for firm matches. Only part of the rows carry a size: once, few, many, or a class if the clone is expanded.

d_call	cdr3_length	clone_size	v_call	j_call	cdr3_aa	cdr3_nt
NA	13	NA	TRBV7-8	TRBJ1-5	CASSLAGSQPQHF	TGTGCCAGCAGCTTAGCTGGCTCTCAGCCCCAGCATTTT
TRBD1	15	once	TRBV28	TRBJ2-7	CASSPGQGDTYEQYF	TGTGCCAGCAGTCCCGGACAGGGGGACACCTACGAGCAGTACTTC
NA	14	NA	TRBV28	TRBJ1-2	CASSLDQYMRGYTF	TGTGCCAGCAGTTTAGATCAGTATATGAGGGGCTACACCTTC
NA	15	NA	TRBV7-9	TRBJ1-1	CASSLLLGQNTEAFF	TGTGCCAGCAGCTTACTTTTAGGGCAGAACACTGAAGCTTTCTTT
TRBD2	18	NA	TRBV11-2	TRBJ2-1	CASSARRSGRSSYNEQFF	TGTGCCAGCAGCGCACGTAGAAGCGGGAGAAGCTCCTACAATGAGCAGTTCTTC
NA	10	NA	TRBV28	TRBJ2-1	CATPYNEQFF	TGTGCCACCCCTTACAATGAGCAGTTCTTC
TRBD2	16	once	TRBV9	TRBJ2-3	CASSSPQREVTDTQYF	TGTGCCAGCAGCTCTCCCCAGCGGGAGGTCACAGATACGCAGTATTTT
TRBD1	13	NA	TRBV11-2	TRBJ2-7	CASSQGTAYEQYF	TGTGCCAGCAGCCAAGGGACAGCCTACGAGCAGTACTTC
NA	14	NA	TRBV28	TRBJ1-5	CASSYHGYHQPQHF	TGTGCCAGCAGTTACCACGGGTACCATCAGCCCCAGCATTTT
NA	18	NA	TRBV21-1	TRBJ1-2	CASSKRPHDSLANYGYTF	TGTGCCAGCAGCAAAAGGCCCCATGACAGCCTAGCTAACTATGGCTACACCTTC
TRBD1	15	NA	TRBV5-5	TRBJ2-7	CASSLGQGISYEQYF	TGTGCCAGCAGCTTAGGACAGGGCATATCCTACGAGCAGTACTTC
NA	16	NA	TRBV28	TRBJ2-1	CASSHHTGKSYNEQFF	TGTGCCAGCAGTCACCATACAGGGAAGTCCTACAATGAGCAGTTCTTC
TRBD1	15	NA	TRBV10-3	TRBJ2-5	CAIRQQGAPQETQYF	TGTGCCATCAGGCAACAGGGGGCTCCACAAGAGACCCAGTACTTC
NA	14	NA	TRBV9	TRBJ2-5	CASSSRYSQETQYF	TGTGCCAGCAGCTCTAGGTACAGCCAAGAGACCCAGTACTTC
NA	17	NA	TRBV7-8	TRBJ1-5	CASSEARPLTDNQPQHF	TGTGCCAGCAGCGAAGCGAGGCCTCTGACAGACAATCAGCCCCAGCATTTT
TRBD2	14	NA	TRBV5-6	TRBJ2-1	CASSGGLAGNEQFF	TGTGCCAGCAGCGGAGGACTAGCGGGAAATGAGCAGTTCTTC
NA	16	NA	TRBV4-1	TRBJ1-1	CASSQEGRRGWTEAFF	TGCGCCAGCAGCCAAGAGGGGAGGCGGGGTTGGACTGAAGCTTTCTTT
TRBD1	16	NA	TRBV28	TRBJ2-5	CASSTDRDWVQETQYF	TGTGCCAGCAGCACTGACAGGGATTGGGTCCAAGAGACCCAGTACTTC
TRBD2	16	NA	TRBV28	TRBJ2-7	CASSLSFRDYPSEQYF	TGTGCCAGCAGTTTATCCTTCCGGGACTACCCGTCCGAGCAGTACTTC
TRBD2	14	NA	TRBV7-9	TRBJ2-7	CASSPEREPYEQYF	TGTGCCAGCAGCCCCGAGCGGGAGCCCTACGAGCAGTACTTC
NA	14	NA	TRBV6-5	TRBJ2-1	CASSYSGPRDEQFF	TGTGCCAGCAGTTACTCAGGGCCCAGAGATGAGCAGTTCTTC
TRBD1	14	NA	TRBV28	TRBJ2-7	CASSLPGTGYEQYF	TGTGCCAGCAGTTTACCCGGGACAGGCTACGAGCAGTACTTC